This T cell receptor beta chain originates from a study of T cell responses to AZD1222 COVID-19 vaccine. Trimming removed 4 bases from V and 1 base from J; junction bases left unmatched: 5. Germline CDR1 is SGHNT and CDR2 is YYREEE (reference sequence). The CDR3 runs to 15 residues. Using immunoSEQ multiplex PCR, the repertoire was profiled, and TCRdb retains in-frame clones only, with some absent. The data contain some 130,000 clones, roughly 93% of them seen just once; the ten biggest clones take up approximately 4.9%. This clone showed up just once. The source is an adult in good health. Sequencing was performed on peripheral blood, taken on day 0 of AZD1222 vaccination. The chain uses TRBV5-4 and TRBJ1-5, with 7 positions matching TRBD1. CDR3 sequence (DNA): TGTGCCAGCAGCCCGCAGGGGGGGAGCAATCAGCCCCAGCATTTT. It yields the protein CASSPQGGSNQPQHF.